Listed here are 18 T cell receptor beta chains from one sample, sequenced in a study of Graves' ophthalmopathy and Graves' hyperthyroidism. The study amplified TCR beta CDR3 regions using RNA transcripts. Following a first-round RT-PCR that used HTBI primers, a second-round multiplex PCR was carried out. TCRdb called the multiplex PCR reads again in MiXCR, with one record for every CDR3 protein. The sample carries about 410,000 distinct CDR3 sequences, about 16% recorded once. Sequencing was performed on peripheral blood. These receptors all stem from a young woman with Graves' ophthalmopathy.

This clonotype was counted ten times or more. The chain has TRBV12-3 or TRBV12-4 and TRBJ2-2, with a tentative D call TRBD1 (6 bases). Trimming left V 7 bases short and J 6 bases short, with 9 bases between. The CDR3 spans 12 residues. The CDR3 loop reads CASTTGSGELFF. CDR3 DNA sequence: TGTGCCAGCACCACAGGGTCCGGGGAGCTGTTTTTT.

V usage is TRBV28 and J usage is TRBJ1-2; D is possibly TRBD1 (5 bases). CDR1 MDHEN and CDR2 SYDVKM come from the germline V gene. This CDR3 contains 15 residues. V lost 1 base, J lost 8 bases, and 17 bases lay in between. CDR3 protein: CASSLLGRRGAGYTF. CDR3 DNA: TGTGCCAGCAGTTTATTGGGTCGTAGGGGTGCGGGCTACACCTTC.

This clonotype has at least ten counts. The V call is TRBV27, the J call TRBJ2-7; 7 nucleotides agree with TRBD1. The CDR3 is 15 amino acids. The J segment lost 2 bases and the V segment lost 1 base, leaving 5 bases of the junction unmatched. CDR1 and CDR2 from the germline V gene are MNHEY and SMNVEV (reference sequence). CDR3 sequence: CASSLFRQGAYEQYF. The CDR3 DNA is TGTGCCAGCAGTTTATTTCGACAGGGTGCCTACGAGCAGTACTTC.

The chain recombines TRBV7-2 with TRBJ2-7, with TRBD1 matching over 11 bases. Germline V gene data show CDR1 as SGHTA and CDR2 as FQGNSA. The J segment lost 6 bases and the V segment lost 5 bases, leaving 6 bases of the junction unmatched. CDR3 length: 14 amino acids. CDR3 sequence (DNA): TGTGCCAGCAGCGCGGACAGGGGGCTGCGCGAGCAGTACTTC. Translation gives CASSADRGLREQYF. The whole variable domain, filled in from reference TRBV7-2 and TRBJ2-7, reads GAGVSQSPSNKVTEKGKDVELRCDPISGHTALYWYRQSLGQGLEFLIYFQGNSAPDKSGLPSDRFSAERTGGSVSTLTIQRTQQEDSAVYLCASSADRGLREQYFGPGTRLTVT.

Many counts were recorded for this clonotype. One end of the junction varies from germline; a read error may be responsible. This rearrangement joins TRBV20-1 to TRBJ1-5, with D tentatively TRBD1 (5 bases). The CDR3 extends over 12 amino acids. The germline CDR1 and CDR2 sequences are DFQATT and SNEGSKA (reference sequence). DNA of the CDR3: TGCAGTGCCAGAGAGGGGCATCAGCCCCAGCATTTT. This codes for CSAREGHQPQHF.

This clonotype was counted at least ten times. This sequence joins TRBV20-1 and TRBJ1-2; a possible D gene is TRBD1 (5 bases). The germline V gene has CDR1 DFQATT and CDR2 SNEGSKA (reference sequence). This CDR3 has 12 residues. Trimming cost V 6 bases and J 4 bases, with 12 bases left between them. The CDR3 sequence: CSAFDSSYGYTF. The CDR3 DNA follows: TGCAGTGCCTTTGACAGCAGCTATGGCTACACCTTC.

This clonotype occurred once. The CDR3 DNA follows: TGTGCCAGCAGCGTAGATGCAGGGTTAGGTGAGCAGTACTTC. Amino acids: CASSVDAGLGEQYF. The V and J genes are TRBV9 and TRBJ2-7, with a possible D match to TRBD1 (5 bases). This CDR3 comprises 14 residues. Trimming pared 0 bases from V and 7 bases from J, leaving 14 bases between. From germline, CDR1 is SGDLS and CDR2 YYNGEE.

This clonotype was observed at least ten times. The rearrangement links TRBV6-5 to TRBJ2-7; D possibly corresponds to TRBD1 (6 bases). This CDR3 region has 12 residues. Trimming removed 5 bases at V and 6 bases at J, with 11 bases between. Germline CDR1 MNHEY, CDR2 SVGAGI. Here the CDR3 DNA reads TGTGCCAGCAGTAGGGACATCTTCGAGCAGTACTTC. Amino acids: CASSRDIFEQYF.

This clonotype appeared many times. The V call is TRBV7-2, the J call TRBJ2-7; 9 nucleotides agree with TRBD2. The CDR3 is made up of 14 amino acids. The V and J ends lost 0 bases and 9 bases, in that order; junction bases with no gene match: 6. CDR1 is SGHTA and CDR2 is FQGNSA in the germline V gene. DNA for the CDR3: TGTGCCAGCAGCTTAGCGGCTAGCGGGATGGCGCAGTACTTC. It specifies CASSLAASGMAQYF.

The rearrangement links TRBV19 to TRBJ1-5; TRBD1 matches at 9 bases. CDR1 and CDR2 from the germline V gene are LNHDA and SQIVND (reference sequence). The CDR3 length is 18 residues. J lost 1 base, V lost 7 bases, and 14 bases had no gene match. The CDR3 DNA sequence: TGTGCCAGTACTCTTAATCCCGGGACAGGGATAAGCAATCAGCCCCAGCATTTT. Its protein is CASTLNPGTGISNQPQHF.

This clonotype was counted between two and nine times. This chain uses TRBV6-1 with TRBJ1-5, with a tentative D call TRBD1 (5 bases). Looked up from germline, CDR1 is MNHNS and CDR2 is SASEGT. The CDR3 extends over 16 amino acids. V was shortened by 4 bases and J by 1 base, with 14 bases between the two germline ends. The CDR3 loop is CASSGGGKGSNQPQHF. The CDR3 coding sequence is TGTGCCAGCAGTGGGGGAGGGAAGGGGAGCAATCAGCCCCAGCATTTT.

This clonotype was recorded at least ten times. This sequence joins TRBV12-3 or TRBV12-4 and TRBJ1-1, with 7 bases fitting TRBD1. The CDR3 spans 12 residues. V lost 5 bases to trimming and J lost 8 bases; unmatched junction nucleotides: 5. CDR3 residues: CASSVGQIEAFF. CDR3 nucleotide sequence: TGTGCCAGCAGTGTGGGACAGATAGAAGCTTTCTTT.

This clonotype was observed at least ten times. The rearrangement joins TRBV5-8 to TRBJ2-7, with 9 bases identical to TRBD1. The junction had 10 bases not matched to a gene; V was cut back by 2 bases and J by 7 bases. The CDR3 totals 15 residues. Germline lookup yields CDR1 SGHTS and CDR2 YDEGEE. CDR3 coding DNA: TGTGCCAGCAGCTTCTTTCCCGGGACAGGGAGGGAGCAGTACTTC. This translates into CASSFFPGTGREQYF. Combining the CDR3 with reference TRBV5-8 and TRBJ2-7 gives the whole variable domain EAGVTQSPTHLIKTRGQQATLRCSPISGHTSVYWYQQALGLGLQFLLWYDEGEERNRGNFPPRFSGRQFPNYSSELNVNALELEDSALYLCASSFFPGTGREQYFGPGTRLTVT.

J is TRBJ2-7 and V is TRBV6-2 or TRBV6-3; D possibly uses TRBD1 or TRBD2 (5 bases each). Trimming stripped 7 bases from V and 3 bases from J, with 16 bases between. The CDR3 contains 14 residues. Germline assignment: CDR1 MNHEY and CDR2 SVGEGT. The CDR3 protein is CASKVRAGSYEQYF. CDR3 bases: TGTGCCAGCAAGGTGAGAGCAGGGAGCTACGAGCAGTACTTC.

This clonotype was observed at least ten times. The chain joins TRBV29-1 to TRBJ1-1, with TRBD1 matching over 11 bases. The CDR3 loop spans 12 amino acids. Germline V gene lookup returns CDR1 SQVTM and CDR2 ANQGSEA. V lost 7 bases and J lost 5; bases outside the gene matches: 3. The DNA of the CDR3 is TGCAGCGGGGGACAGGGGGGGACTGAAGCTTTCTTT. Its translation is CSGGQGGTEAFF.

This clonotype has a count of ten or more. This chain links TRBV14 with TRBJ1-1; 7 bases are shared with TRBD1. Germline lookup yields CDR1 SGHDN and CDR2 FVKESK. CDR3 length equals 14 residues. With 6 bases clipped from V and 6 bases from J, the junction kept 10 bases outside the gene matches. The CDR3 nucleotides read TGTGCCAGCAGGCGTACAGGGGTGGAGGCTGAAGCTTTCTTT. It yields the protein CASRRTGVEAEAFF.

This clonotype was detected ten times or more. This chain connects TRBV6-1 to TRBJ2-7, with D maybe TRBD1 (5 bases). The CDR3 sequence is 16 residues long. Germline CDR1 MNHNS, CDR2 SASEGT. Deletions cut 7 bases from V and 3 bases from J, with 22 bases between. CDR3: CASTQRRARVVYEQYF. The CDR3 DNA is TGTGCCAGCACCCAGCGTCGGGCCAGGGTAGTCTACGAGCAGTACTTC.

This clonotype was counted at least ten times. The CDR3 region is CASSLETGYTF. Here the CDR3 DNA reads TGTGCCAGCAGTTTAGAGACTGGCTACACCTTC. This chain links TRBV28 with TRBJ1-2, with D unclear. This CDR3 spans 11 amino acids. Germline V gives CDR1 MDHEN, CDR2 SYDVKM. Trimming left V 2 bases short and J 7 bases short, with 5 bases between.